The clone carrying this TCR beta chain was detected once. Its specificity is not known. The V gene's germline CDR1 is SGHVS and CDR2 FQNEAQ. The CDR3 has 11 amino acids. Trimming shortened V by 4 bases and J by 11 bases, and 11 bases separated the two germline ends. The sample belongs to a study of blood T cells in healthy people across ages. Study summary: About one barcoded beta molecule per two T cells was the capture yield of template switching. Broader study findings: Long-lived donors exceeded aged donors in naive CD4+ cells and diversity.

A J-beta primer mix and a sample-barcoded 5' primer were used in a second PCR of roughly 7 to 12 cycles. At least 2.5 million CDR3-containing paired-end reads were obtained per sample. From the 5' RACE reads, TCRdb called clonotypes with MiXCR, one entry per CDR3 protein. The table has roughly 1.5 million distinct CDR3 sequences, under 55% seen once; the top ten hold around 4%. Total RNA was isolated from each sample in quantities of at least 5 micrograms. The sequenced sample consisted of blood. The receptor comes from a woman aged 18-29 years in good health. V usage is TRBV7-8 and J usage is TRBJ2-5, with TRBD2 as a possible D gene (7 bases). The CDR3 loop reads CASSSGGVQYF. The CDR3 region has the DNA TGTGCCAGCAGCTCGGGGGGCGTACAGTACTTC.